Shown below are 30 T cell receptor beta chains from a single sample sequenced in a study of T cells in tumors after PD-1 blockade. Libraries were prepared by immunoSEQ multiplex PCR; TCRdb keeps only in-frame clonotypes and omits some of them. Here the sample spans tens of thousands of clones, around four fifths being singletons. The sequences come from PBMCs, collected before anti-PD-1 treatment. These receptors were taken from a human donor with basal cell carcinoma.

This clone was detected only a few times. The CDR3 here is CASSRRGSGGTDTQYF. CDR3 bases: TGTGCCAGCAGCCGGCGGGGAAGCGGGGGCACAGATACGCAGTATTTT. V usage is TRBV11-3 and J usage is TRBJ2-3, with 7 bases matching TRBD2. Trimming took 5 bases from V and 1 from J; bases not matched to a gene: 9. Germline V gene lookup returns CDR1 SGHNT and CDR2 YENEEA. The CDR3 length is 16 residues.

The CDR3, as DNA: TGTGCCAGCAGCTTAAGCCCGAGCTCCTACAATGAGCAGTTCTTC. Translation: CASSLSPSSYNEQFF. V usage is TRBV7-7 and J usage is TRBJ2-1; D unclear. The CDR3 covers 15 residues. Deletions cut 2 bases from V and 0 bases from J, with 8 bases between. Germline CDR1 SSHAT, CDR2 FNYEAQ (reference sequence).

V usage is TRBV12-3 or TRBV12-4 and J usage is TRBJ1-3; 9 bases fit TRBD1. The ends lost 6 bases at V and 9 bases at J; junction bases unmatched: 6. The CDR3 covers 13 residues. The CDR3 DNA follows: TGTGCCAGCAGCCGGACAGGGGAAACCACCATATATTTT. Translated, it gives CASSRTGETTIYF.

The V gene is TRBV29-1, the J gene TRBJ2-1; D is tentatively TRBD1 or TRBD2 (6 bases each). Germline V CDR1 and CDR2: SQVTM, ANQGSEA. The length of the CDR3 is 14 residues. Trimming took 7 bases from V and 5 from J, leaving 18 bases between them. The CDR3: CSAHTGSGDNEQFF. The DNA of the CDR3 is TGCAGCGCACACACAGGGTCGGGGGACAATGAGCAGTTCTTC.

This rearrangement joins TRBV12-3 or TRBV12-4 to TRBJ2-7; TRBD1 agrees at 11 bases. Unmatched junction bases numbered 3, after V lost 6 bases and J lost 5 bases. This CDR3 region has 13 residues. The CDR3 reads CASRGTGGDEQYF. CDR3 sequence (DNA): TGTGCCAGCAGGGGGACAGGGGGAGACGAGCAGTACTTC.

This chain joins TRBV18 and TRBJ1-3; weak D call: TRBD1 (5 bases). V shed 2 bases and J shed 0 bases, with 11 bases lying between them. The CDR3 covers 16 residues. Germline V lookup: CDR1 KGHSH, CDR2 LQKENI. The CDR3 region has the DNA TGTGCCAGCTCACCAGTCGAGACAGCCTCTGGAAACACCATATATTTT. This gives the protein CASSPVETASGNTIYF. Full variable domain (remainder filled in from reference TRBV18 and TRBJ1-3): NAGVMQNPRHLVRRRGQEARLRCSPMKGHSHVYWYRQLPEEGLKFMVYLQKENIIDESGMPKERFSAEFPKEGPSILRIQQVVRGDSAAYFCASSPVETASGNTIYFGEGSWLTVV.

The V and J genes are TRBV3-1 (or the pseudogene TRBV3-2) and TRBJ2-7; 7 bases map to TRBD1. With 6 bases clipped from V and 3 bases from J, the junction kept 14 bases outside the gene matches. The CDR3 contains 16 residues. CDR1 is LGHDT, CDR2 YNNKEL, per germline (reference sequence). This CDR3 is CASSPTRGTNHYEQYF. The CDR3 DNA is TGTGCCAGCAGTCCAACCAGGGGGACGAACCACTACGAGCAGTACTTC.

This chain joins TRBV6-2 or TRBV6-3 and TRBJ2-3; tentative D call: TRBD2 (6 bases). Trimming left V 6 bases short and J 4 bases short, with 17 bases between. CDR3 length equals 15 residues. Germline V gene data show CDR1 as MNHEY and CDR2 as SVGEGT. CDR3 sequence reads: CASSPGVGASDTQYF. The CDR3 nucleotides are TGTGCCAGCAGCCCGGGAGTAGGGGCCTCAGATACGCAGTATTTT.

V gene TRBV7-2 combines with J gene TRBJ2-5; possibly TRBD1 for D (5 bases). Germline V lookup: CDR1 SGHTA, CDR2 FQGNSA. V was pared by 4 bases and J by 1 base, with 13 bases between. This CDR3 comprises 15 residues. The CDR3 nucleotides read TGTGCCAGCAGCTCCCTTCAGGGAATCCAAGAGACCCAGTACTTC. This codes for CASSSLQGIQETQYF.

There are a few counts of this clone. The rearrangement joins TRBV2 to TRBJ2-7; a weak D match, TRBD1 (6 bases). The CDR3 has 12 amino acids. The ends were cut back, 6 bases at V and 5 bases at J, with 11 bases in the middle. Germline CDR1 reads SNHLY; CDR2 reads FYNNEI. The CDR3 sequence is CASRPQGHEQYF. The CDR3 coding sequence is TGTGCCAGCAGACCCCAGGGGCACGAGCAGTACTTC.

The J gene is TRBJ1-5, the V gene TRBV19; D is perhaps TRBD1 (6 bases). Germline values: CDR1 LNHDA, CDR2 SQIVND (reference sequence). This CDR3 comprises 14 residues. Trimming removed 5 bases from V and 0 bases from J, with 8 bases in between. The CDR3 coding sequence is TGTGCCAGTAGTGGGACATTTAGCAATCAGCCCCAGCATTTT. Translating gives CASSGTFSNQPQHF.

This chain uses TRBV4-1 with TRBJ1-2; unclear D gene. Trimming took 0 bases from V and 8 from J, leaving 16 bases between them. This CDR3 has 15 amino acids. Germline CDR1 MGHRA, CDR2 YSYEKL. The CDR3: CASSQEAQPDRGYTF. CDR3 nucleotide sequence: TGCGCCAGCAGCCAAGAGGCCCAGCCGGATCGGGGCTACACCTTC.

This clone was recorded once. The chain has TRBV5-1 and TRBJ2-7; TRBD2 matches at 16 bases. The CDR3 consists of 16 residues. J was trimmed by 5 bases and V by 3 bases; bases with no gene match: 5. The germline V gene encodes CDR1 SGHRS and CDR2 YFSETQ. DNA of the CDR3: TGCGCCAGCAGCTCCGGGACTAGCGGGGGGGCAGACGAGCAGTACTTC. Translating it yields CASSSGTSGGADEQYF.

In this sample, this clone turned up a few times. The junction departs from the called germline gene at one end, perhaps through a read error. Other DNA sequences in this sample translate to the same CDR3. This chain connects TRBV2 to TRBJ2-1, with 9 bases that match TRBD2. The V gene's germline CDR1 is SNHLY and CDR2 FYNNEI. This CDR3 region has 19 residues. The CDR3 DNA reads TGTGCCCGCAGTTATGGGGGGGCGCGGGAGGGGAGCTCCTACAATGAGCAGTTCTTC. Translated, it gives CARSYGGAREGSSYNEQFF.

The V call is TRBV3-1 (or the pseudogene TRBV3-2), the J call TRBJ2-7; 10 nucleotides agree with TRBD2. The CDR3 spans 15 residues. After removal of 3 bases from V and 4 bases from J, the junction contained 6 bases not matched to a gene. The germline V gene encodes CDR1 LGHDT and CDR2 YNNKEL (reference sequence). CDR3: CASSQTLAGIYEQYF. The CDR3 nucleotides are TGTGCCAGCAGCCAGACACTAGCGGGAATTTACGAGCAGTACTTC.

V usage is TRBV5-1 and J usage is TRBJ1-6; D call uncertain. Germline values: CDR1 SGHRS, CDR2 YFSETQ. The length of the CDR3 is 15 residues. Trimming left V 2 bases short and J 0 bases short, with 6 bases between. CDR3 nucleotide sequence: TGCGCCAGCAGCTTAGGGAGCTCCTATAATTCACCCCTCCACTTT. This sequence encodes CASSLGSSYNSPLHF.

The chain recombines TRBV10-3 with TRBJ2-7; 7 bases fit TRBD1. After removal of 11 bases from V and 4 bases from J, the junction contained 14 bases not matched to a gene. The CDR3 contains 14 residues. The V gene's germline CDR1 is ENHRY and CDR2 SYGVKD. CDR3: CASSRGQDLYEQYF. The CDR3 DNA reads TGTGCCTCATCCAGAGGACAGGACCTTTACGAGCAGTACTTC.

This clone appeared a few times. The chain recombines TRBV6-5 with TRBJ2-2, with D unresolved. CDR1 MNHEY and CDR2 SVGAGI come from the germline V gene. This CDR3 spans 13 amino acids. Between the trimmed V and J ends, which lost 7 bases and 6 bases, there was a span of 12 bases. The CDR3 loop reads CASNVLRAGELFF. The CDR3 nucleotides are TGTGCCAGCAACGTGCTCCGGGCCGGGGAGCTGTTTTTT.

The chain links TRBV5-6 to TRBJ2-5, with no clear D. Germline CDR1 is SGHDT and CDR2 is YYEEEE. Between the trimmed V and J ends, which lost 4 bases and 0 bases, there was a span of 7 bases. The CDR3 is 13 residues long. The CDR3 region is CASSRQDQETQYF. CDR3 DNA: TGTGCCAGCAGCAGACAAGACCAAGAGACCCAGTACTTC.

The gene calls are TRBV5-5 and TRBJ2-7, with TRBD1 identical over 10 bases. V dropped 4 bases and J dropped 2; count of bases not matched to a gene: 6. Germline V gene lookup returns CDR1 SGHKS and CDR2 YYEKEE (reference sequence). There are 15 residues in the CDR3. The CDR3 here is CASSTGGTGAYEQYF. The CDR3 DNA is TGTGCCAGCAGCACGGGGGGGACAGGGGCCTACGAGCAGTACTTC. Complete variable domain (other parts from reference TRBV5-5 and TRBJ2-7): DAGVTQSPTHLIKTRGQQVTLRCSPISGHKSVSWYQQVLGQGPQFIFQYYEKEERGRGNFPDRFSARQFPNYSSELNVNALLLGDSALYLCASSTGGTGAYEQYFGPGTRLTVT.

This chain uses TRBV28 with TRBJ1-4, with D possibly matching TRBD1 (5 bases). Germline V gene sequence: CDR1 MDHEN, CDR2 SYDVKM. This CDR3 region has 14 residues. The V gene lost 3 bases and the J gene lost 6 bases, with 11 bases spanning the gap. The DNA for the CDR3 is TGTGCCAGCAGTTTGAGGGGACGGCATGAAAAACTGTTTTTT. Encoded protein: CASSLRGRHEKLFF.

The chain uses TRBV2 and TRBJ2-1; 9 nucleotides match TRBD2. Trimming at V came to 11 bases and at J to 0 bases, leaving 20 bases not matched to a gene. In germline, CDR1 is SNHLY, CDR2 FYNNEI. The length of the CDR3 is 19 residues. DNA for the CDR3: TGTGCCTGCCGTGACGGGGGGGCGCGGGAGGGGAGCTCCTACAATGAGCAGTTCTTC. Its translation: CACRDGGAREGSSYNEQFF.

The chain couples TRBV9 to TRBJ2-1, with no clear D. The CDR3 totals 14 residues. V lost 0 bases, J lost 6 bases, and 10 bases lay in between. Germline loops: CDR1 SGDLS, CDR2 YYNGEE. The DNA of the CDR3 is TGTGCCAGCAGCGTAGGTGAGACTTTCAATGAGCAGTTCTTC. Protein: CASSVGETFNEQFF.

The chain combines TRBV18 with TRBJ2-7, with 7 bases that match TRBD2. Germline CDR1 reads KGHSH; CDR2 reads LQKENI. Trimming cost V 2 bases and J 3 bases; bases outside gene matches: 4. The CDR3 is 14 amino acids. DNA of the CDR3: TGTGCCAGCTCACCATCGGGAGGAAGCTACGAGCAGTACTTC. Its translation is CASSPSGGSYEQYF. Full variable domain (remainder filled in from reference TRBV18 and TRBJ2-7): NAGVMQNPRHLVRRRGQEARLRCSPMKGHSHVYWYRQLPEEGLKFMVYLQKENIIDESGMPKERFSAEFPKEGPSILRIQQVVRGDSAAYFCASSPSGGSYEQYFGPGTRLTVT.

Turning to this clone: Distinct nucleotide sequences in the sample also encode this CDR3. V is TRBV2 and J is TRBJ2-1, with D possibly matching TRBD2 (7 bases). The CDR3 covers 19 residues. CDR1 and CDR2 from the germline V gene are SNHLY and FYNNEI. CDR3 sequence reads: CPRSYGGAGEGSSYNEQFF. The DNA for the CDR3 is TGTCCCCGCAGTTATGGGGGGGCGGGGGAGGGGAGCTCCTACAATGAGCAGTTCTTC.

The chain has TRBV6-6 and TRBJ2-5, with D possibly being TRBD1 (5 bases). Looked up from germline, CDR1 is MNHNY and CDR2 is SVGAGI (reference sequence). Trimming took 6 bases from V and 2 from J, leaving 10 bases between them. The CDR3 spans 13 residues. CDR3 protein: CASSNRMQETQYF. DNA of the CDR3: TGTGCCAGCAGCAACAGGATGCAAGAGACCCAGTACTTC.

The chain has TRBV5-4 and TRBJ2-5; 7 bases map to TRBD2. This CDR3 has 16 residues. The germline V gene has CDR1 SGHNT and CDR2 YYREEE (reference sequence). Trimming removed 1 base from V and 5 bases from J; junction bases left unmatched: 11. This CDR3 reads CASSLYRAGSKETQYF. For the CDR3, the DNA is TGTGCCAGCAGCTTGTACCGAGCGGGATCGAAGGAGACCCAGTACTTC.

CDR3 sequence: CASSQDDRQVNTEAFF. CDR3 nucleotides: TGCGCCAGCAGCCAAGACGACAGACAGGTGAACACTGAAGCTTTCTTT. The rearrangement links TRBV4-1 to TRBJ1-1; D is possibly TRBD1 (6 bases). This CDR3 has 16 residues. CDR1 is MGHRA and CDR2 is YSYEKL in the germline V gene. Trimming left V 0 bases short and J 0 bases short, with 11 bases between.

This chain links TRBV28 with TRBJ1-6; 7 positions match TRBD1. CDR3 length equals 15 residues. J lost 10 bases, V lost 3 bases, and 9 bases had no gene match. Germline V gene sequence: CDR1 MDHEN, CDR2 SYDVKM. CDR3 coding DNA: TGTGCCAGCAGTTTCAGCGACAGGGAAGGCTCACCCCTCCACTTT. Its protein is CASSFSDREGSPLHF.

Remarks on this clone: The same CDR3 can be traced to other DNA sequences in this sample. CDR3 coding DNA: TGTCCCCGCAGTTATGGGGGGGCGCGGGCGGGGAGCTCCTACAATGAGCAGTTCTTC. Protein sequence: CPRSYGGARAGSSYNEQFF. This chain uses TRBV2 with TRBJ2-1; TRBD2 is a possible D gene (7 bases). CDR3 length equals 19 residues. Germline loops: CDR1 SNHLY, CDR2 FYNNEI. Full variable domain (remainder filled in from reference TRBV2 and TRBJ2-1): EPEVTQTPSHQVTQMGQEVILRCVPISNHLYFYWYRQILGQKVEFLVSFYNNEISEKSEIFDDQFSVERPDGSNFTLKIRSTKLEDSAMYFCPRSYGGARAGSSYNEQFFGPGTRLTVL.